The 8 T cell receptor beta chains listed next were all sequenced from one sample in a study of T cells after yellow fever vaccination. TCRdb used MiXCR to reprocess the 5' RACE reads, holding one entry per CDR3 protein. Here the sample spans 300,000 to 400,000 distinct CDR3 sequences, approximately 5.7% being singletons. Material: PBMCs, obtained 5 days after the yellow fever booster vaccination. Source of these receptors: a man between 25 and 39 years old who received the YFV17D yellow fever vaccine.

This clonotype was recorded at least ten times. The chain joins TRBV7-2 to TRBJ2-2; TRBD2 agrees at 7 bases. Germline CDR1 reads SGHTA; CDR2 reads FQGNSA. This CDR3 is built from 17 residues. Trimming cost V 4 bases and J 0 bases; bases outside gene matches: 8. The CDR3 sequence is CASSSRLTSSNTGELFF. The CDR3 nucleotides are TGTGCCAGCAGCTCTCGGTTGACTAGCTCGAACACCGGGGAGCTGTTTTTT.

In this sample, this clonotype turned up many times. The chain uses TRBV20-1 and TRBJ2-4; D not certain. This CDR3 region has 12 residues. The germline CDR1 and CDR2 sequences are DFQATT and SNEGSKA (reference sequence). V lost 3 bases and J lost 12, with 15 bases in between. The CDR3 reads CSASLYKNDQYF. The CDR3 DNA sequence: TGCAGTGCTAGTTTGTACAAAAATGATCAGTACTTC.

The table lists this clonotype with a few counts. V usage is TRBV3-1 and J usage is TRBJ2-5, with 14 bases identical to TRBD2. The J segment lost 4 bases and the V segment lost 3 bases, leaving 13 bases of the junction unmatched. Germline loops: CDR1 LGHDT, CDR2 YNNKEL (reference sequence). The CDR3 is made up of 19 amino acids. CDR3 DNA: TGTGCCAGCAGCCAGACTCTGCCGGGACTAGCGGGAGTCCGAGAGACCCAGTACTTC. It specifies CASSQTLPGLAGVRETQYF.

This clonotype was counted a few times. The chain couples TRBV5-4 to TRBJ2-1; TRBD2 aligns across 7 bases. With 4 bases clipped from V and 1 base from J, the junction kept 2 bases outside the gene matches. The CDR3 length is 14 residues. The germline V gene has CDR1 SGHNT and CDR2 YYREEE (reference sequence). CDR3 sequence (DNA): TGTGCCAGCAGCCGGGGGGAGTCCTACAATGAGCAGTTCTTC. It is translated as CASSRGESYNEQFF.

This clonotype was observed many times. As DNA, the CDR3 is TGTGCCAGCAGAAAACGTTCCGGACAGGGGGCGTCCGAGCAGTACTTC. The encoded protein is CASRKRSGQGASEQYF. This chain uses TRBV13 with TRBJ2-7; 11 nucleotides line up with TRBD1. Germline V gene sequence: CDR1 PRHDT, CDR2 FYEKMQ (reference sequence). Unmatched junction bases numbered 13, after V lost 6 bases and J lost 6 bases. This CDR3 spans 16 amino acids.

This clonotype occurred many times. The J gene is TRBJ2-1, the V gene TRBV6-5; 8 positions agree with TRBD1. The CDR3 loop spans 16 amino acids. Germline values: CDR1 MNHEY, CDR2 SVGAGI. The ends lost 0 bases at V and 15 bases at J; junction bases unmatched: 16. The DNA of the CDR3 is TGTGCCAGCAGTTACTCGGCTACCGGGACAGGAGGAACGGGGTTCTTC. Protein product: CASSYSATGTGGTGFF.

A few counts support this clonotype. The chain recombines TRBV4-3 with TRBJ2-5, with D possibly TRBD2 on 5 matching bases. Germline V lookup: CDR1 LGHNA, CDR2 YSLEER. This CDR3 region has 14 residues. The V gene lost 4 bases and the J gene lost 0 bases, with 9 bases spanning the gap. CDR3 sequence (DNA): TGCGCCAGCAGCCCACCGGGATACCAAGAGACCCAGTACTTC. Amino acids: CASSPPGYQETQYF.

The CDR3 spells CASSPLGAANRGEQYF. CDR3 bases: TGTGCCAGCTCACCCTTAGGGGCGGCCAATCGAGGCGAGCAGTACTTC. V usage is TRBV18 and J usage is TRBJ2-7; a weak D match, TRBD1 (5 bases). In germline, CDR1 is KGHSH, CDR2 LQKENI. The CDR3 sequence is 16 residues long. V was pared by 3 bases and J by 6 bases, with 21 bases between.